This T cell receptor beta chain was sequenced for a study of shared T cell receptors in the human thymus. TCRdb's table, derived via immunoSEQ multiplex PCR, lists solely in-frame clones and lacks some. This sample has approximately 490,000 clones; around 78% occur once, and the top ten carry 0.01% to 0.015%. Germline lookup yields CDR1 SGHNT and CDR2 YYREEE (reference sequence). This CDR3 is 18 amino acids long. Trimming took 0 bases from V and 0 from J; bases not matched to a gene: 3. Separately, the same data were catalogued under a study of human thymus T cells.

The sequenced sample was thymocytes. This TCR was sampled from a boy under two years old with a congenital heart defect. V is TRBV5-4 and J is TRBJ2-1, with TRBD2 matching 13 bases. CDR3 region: CASSLGWTSGSSYNEQFF. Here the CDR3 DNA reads TGTGCCAGCAGCTTGGGATGGACTAGCGGGAGCTCCTACAATGAGCAGTTCTTC.